This T cell receptor beta chain appears in the sequencing data of a study of cytomegalovirus exposure and HLA in healthy donors. Primers: 60 Vbeta forward and 13 Jbeta reverse. Measured with immunoSEQ multiplex PCR; TCRdb has only the in-frame clones, and not every one. Of around 200,000 clones in the sample, roughly 85% were seen once. Comments on this clone: Its antigen remains unknown.

At sampling all donors were nominally healthy, likely with unrecorded immune exposures. General study points: Accounts indicate the classifier identified cytomegalovirus status with strong specificity and sensitivity.

This CDR3 comprises 13 residues. V was clipped by 4 bases and J by 1 base, with 6 bases between them. The germline gives CDR1 SGDLS, CDR2 YYNGEE. This clonotype was obtained from a woman in her twenties or thirties in good health and CMV-seropositive. The sample taken for sequencing was PBMCs. This chain connects TRBV9 to TRBJ2-1; tentatively, D is TRBD1 (6 bases). The CDR3 DNA follows: TGTGCCAGCAGCACAGGGTCCTACAATGAGCAGTTCTTC. Translating it yields CASSTGSYNEQFF.